The 14 T cell receptor beta chains below come from one sample, sequenced in a study of blood T cell repertoires in COVID-19. Measured with immunoSEQ multiplex PCR; TCRdb has only the in-frame clones, and not every one. Of approximately 220,000 clones listed, 80% to 90% are singletons. The sequenced sample consisted of peripheral blood. Receptors originate from a man between 60 and 70 years old who had recovered from COVID-19.

In its sample, this clone was seen a few times. The CDR3 DNA is TGTGCCAGCAGCTTCGACATGAACACTGAAGCTTTCTTT. It is translated as CASSFDMNTEAFF. The chain carries TRBV7-3 and TRBJ1-1; D not certain. CDR1 and CDR2 from the germline V gene are SGHTA and FQGTGA. Trimming took 3 bases from V and 0 from J, leaving 5 bases between them. CDR3 length: 13 amino acids.

The chain uses TRBV30 and TRBJ2-3; D unresolved. CDR1 and CDR2 (germline): GTSNPN, SVGIG (reference sequence). The germline V and J ends were trimmed by 1 base and 3 bases, with 2 bases remaining between them. This CDR3 comprises 11 residues. Written as DNA, the CDR3 is TGTGCCTGGAGTGCAACAGATACGCAGTATTTT. This gives the protein CAWSATDTQYF.

The V and J genes are TRBV2 and TRBJ2-2; 9 nucleotides match TRBD1. The CDR3 spans 12 residues. V gave up 8 bases and J gave up 9 bases; unmatched junction bases: 4. Germline CDR1 SNHLY, CDR2 FYNNEI. DNA for the CDR3: TGTGCCAGCGGACAGGGGACCAGGGAGCTGTTTTTT. Translating it yields CASGQGTRELFF. Together with reference TRBV2 and TRBJ2-2, the CDR3 gives the full variable domain: EPEVTQTPSHQVTQMGQEVILRCVPISNHLYFYWYRQILGQKVEFLVSFYNNEISEKSEIFDDQFSVERPDGSNFTLKIRSTKLEDSAMYFCASGQGTRELFFGEGSRLTVL.

This rearrangement joins TRBV15 to TRBJ2-7; 12 bases map to TRBD1. The CDR3 spans 14 residues. Germline lookup yields CDR1 LNHNV and CDR2 YYDKDF (reference sequence). Unmatched junction bases numbered 4, after V lost 8 bases and J lost 2 bases. CDR3 bases: TGTGCCACCGGAAGGGACAGGGGGCCCTACGAGCAGTACTTC. Residues: CATGRDRGPYEQYF.

This chain links TRBV7-8 with TRBJ1-1; 9 bases are a match to TRBD1. Germline CDR1 and CDR2: SGHVS and FQNEAQ. CDR3 length: 16 residues. Trimming took 1 base from V and 1 from J; bases not matched to a gene: 4. CDR3 bases: TGTGCCAGCAGCTTAGGGCCGGGACAGGGGAACACTGAAGCTTTCTTT. Its translation is CASSLGPGQGNTEAFF. Full variable domain (remainder filled in from reference TRBV7-8 and TRBJ1-1): GAGVSQSPRYKVAKRGQDVALRCDPISGHVSLFWYQQALGQGPEFLTYFQNEAQLDKSGLPSDRFFAERPEGSVSTLKIQRTQQEDSAVYLCASSLGPGQGNTEAFFGQGTRLTVV.

The J gene is TRBJ2-1, the V gene TRBV24-1, with 11 bases lining up with TRBD2. The CDR3 runs 18 residues. In germline, CDR1 is KGHDR, CDR2 SFDVKD. Losses at the gene ends were 2 bases for V and 6 bases for J; bases not matched to a gene: 11. The CDR3 reads CATSDSPSSGLAGNEQFF. Written as DNA, the CDR3 is TGTGCCACCAGTGATTCGCCCAGCTCCGGACTAGCGGGCAATGAGCAGTTCTTC.

The J gene is TRBJ1-6, the V gene TRBV19; 9 bases line up with TRBD1. Germline CDR1 is LNHDA and CDR2 is SQIVND (reference sequence). J was trimmed by 10 bases and V by 5 bases; bases with no gene match: 9. The CDR3 runs to 15 residues. This chain's CDR3 is CASSASGTGNSPLHF. The CDR3 coding sequence is TGTGCCAGTAGTGCATCCGGGACAGGGAACTCACCCCTCCACTTT.

The chain employs TRBV3-1 (or the pseudogene TRBV3-2) and TRBJ1-1; no reliable D call. Deletions cut 2 bases from V and 3 bases from J, with 10 bases between. The CDR3 length is 14 residues. Looked up from germline, CDR1 is LGHDT and CDR2 is YNNKEL (reference sequence). In nucleotides, the CDR3 is TGTGCCAGCAGCCAATCGGTTGGGCACACTGAAGCTTTCTTT. This gives the protein CASSQSVGHTEAFF.

The DNA of the CDR3 is TGTGCCACCAGCAGAGATCGGGGGACAGCAGATACGCAGTATTTT. It specifies CATSRDRGTADTQYF. The chain joins TRBV15 to TRBJ2-3, with D perhaps TRBD1 (7 bases). Germline lookup yields CDR1 LNHNV and CDR2 YYDKDF (reference sequence). This CDR3 contains 15 residues. The V end was cut by 0 bases, the J end by 4 bases, with 11 bases between.

The CDR3 DNA follows: TGTGCCAGCAGCCTTTTGAAGGCAGGGCGACCGGATACGCAGTATTTT. Protein product: CASSLLKAGRPDTQYF. This chain links TRBV27 with TRBJ2-3; possible D gene TRBD1, 5 bases. The CDR3 totals 16 residues. The ends were cut back, 6 bases at V and 6 bases at J, with 22 bases in the middle. The germline V gene has CDR1 MNHEY and CDR2 SMNVEV (reference sequence).

The chain has TRBV18 and TRBJ1-1; 8 bases agree with TRBD1. CDR1 is KGHSH and CDR2 is LQKENI in the germline V gene. The CDR3 totals 17 residues. V lost 4 bases to trimming and J lost 0 bases; unmatched junction nucleotides: 10. CDR3 sequence reads: CASSLHLGQEMNTEAFF. DNA of the CDR3: TGTGCCAGCTCACTGCACTTGGGACAGGAGATGAACACTGAAGCTTTCTTT. The entire variable domain, with the rest obtained from reference TRBV18 and TRBJ1-1, is as follows: NAGVMQNPRHLVRRRGQEARLRCSPMKGHSHVYWYRQLPEEGLKFMVYLQKENIIDESGMPKERFSAEFPKEGPSILRIQQVVRGDSAAYFCASSLHLGQEMNTEAFFGQGTRLTVV.

The chain uses TRBV7-9 and TRBJ2-3, with TRBD2 matching 13 bases. The CDR3 consists of 16 residues. Losses at the gene ends were 2 bases for V and 6 bases for J; bases not matched to a gene: 5. Germline CDR1 reads SEHNR; CDR2 reads FQNEAQ (reference sequence). The CDR3 bases are TGTGCCAGCAGCTTACCACTAGCGGGAGGGACGGATACGCAGTATTTT. Translation: CASSLPLAGGTDTQYF.

In DNA, the CDR3 is TGTGCCAGCAGCAAATCAAGATCGAACCGACATAACGAGCAGTACTTC. It codes for CASSKSRSNRHNEQYF. The V gene is TRBV21-1, the J gene TRBJ2-7; TRBD1 is the table's D call, not checked against the DNA. TRBV21-1 corresponds to a pseudogene. The CDR3 is made up of 16 amino acids.

The genes are TRBV18 and TRBJ1-3; TRBD1 might be the D (5 bases). CDR3 length: 15 amino acids. V shed 5 bases and J shed 3 bases, with 14 bases lying between them. Germline V CDR1 and CDR2: KGHSH, LQKENI. The CDR3 coding sequence is TGTGCCAGCTCAGTCGTCAGGGATAATGGAAACACCATATATTTT. Translation: CASSVVRDNGNTIYF.